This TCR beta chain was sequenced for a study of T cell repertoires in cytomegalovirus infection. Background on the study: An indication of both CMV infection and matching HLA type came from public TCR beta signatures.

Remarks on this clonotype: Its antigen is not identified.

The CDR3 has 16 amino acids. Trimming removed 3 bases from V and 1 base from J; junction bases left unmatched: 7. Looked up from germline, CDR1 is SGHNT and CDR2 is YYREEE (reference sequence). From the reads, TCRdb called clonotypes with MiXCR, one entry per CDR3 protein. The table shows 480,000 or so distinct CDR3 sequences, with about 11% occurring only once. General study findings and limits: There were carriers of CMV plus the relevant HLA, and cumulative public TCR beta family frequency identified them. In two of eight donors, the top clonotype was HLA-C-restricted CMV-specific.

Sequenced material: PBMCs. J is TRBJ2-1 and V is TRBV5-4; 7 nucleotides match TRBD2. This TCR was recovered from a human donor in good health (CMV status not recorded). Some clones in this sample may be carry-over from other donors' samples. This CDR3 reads CASSWRRERSYNEQFF. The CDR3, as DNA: TGTGCCAGCAGCTGGAGGCGGGAGAGGTCCTACAATGAGCAGTTCTTC.